Reported below is one T cell receptor (beta chain). This clone was recorded a few times. What this receptor recognizes is not known. It has no much larger one-base neighbor in the sample; base qualities were not kept. The data were obtained in a study of beta chain features in type 1 diabetes (dated by TCRdb to 2017 to 2018). Context from the whole study: Patients and healthy donors did not differ in mean age, gender distribution, total cell number or subset yield. Whereas all 30 or so donors provided naive and central memory subsets, regulatory and stem cell-like memory subsets were isolated from just 8 patients and about eight healthy donors. The study compared the TCRB repertoires of sorted circulating CD4+ T cell subsets in recently diagnosed type 1 diabetes patients with those in matched healthy donors. A total of approximately 100 million sorted cells were examined across all samples, and the number of cells per subset was strongly correlated with RNA yield.

The High Capacity cDNA Reverse Transcription Kit was used to reverse transcribe all of the isolated RNA, meaning that expressed TCRB transcripts were what got sequenced. Naive, central memory and regulatory T cell samples underwent deep immunoSEQ sequencing, averaging about 3.5 million total reads per sample. Sorted cells were lysed in RLT buffer and RNA was extracted with DNase-treated RNeasy Micro or Mini kits, depending on cell number. Each cell subset was processed on its own to prevent cross-contamination, while patient and healthy donor samples were processed together. The immunoSEQ multiplex PCR was used to amplify TCRB sequences from cDNA, generating 87-bp fragments that spanned the CDR3 region. Amplicons were sequenced on the Illumina HiSeq platform. Per the original workflow: Synthetic template baselines were used to correct PCR bias computationally, reads within Hamming distance 2 were collapsed, and singletons that could not be merged were discarded. Reads were aligned against IMGT so that V, D and J genes, CDR3 length and insertions or deletions at six rearrangement sites could be assigned. Within each subset, clonotype counts were normalized to sorted cell number, after which true diversity and Gini coefficients were computed with the tcR R package. Repertoire sharing was quantified using the overlap coefficient calculated on TCRB nucleotide sequences. Out-of-frame TCRB sequences from naive cells were analyzed to stand in for the pre-selection repertoire. Entries here come from immuneACCESS through TCRdb and include only in-frame sequences with V and J called. Some clones fail to appear in such tables; in the studies checked, an unresolved V gene covers under half of the shortfall, and the cause of the remainder is unknown. V, J and clone size are taken as reported in that table, and D and trimming were inferred from the DNA itself. The sample includes about 360,000 clones, with roughly 12% observed a single time. The ten biggest clones cover 0.017% of the sample.

The investigation overall reported the following: Naive, central memory and regulatory TCRB repertoires appeared to be more similar among patients than among healthy donors. PCR might favor shorter templates, but patient and control samples were amplified and corrected together, so any skew would affect both groups equally. HLA sub-analyses involved small numbers of individuals, so any influence of HLA type on TCRB rearrangement remained unresolved. Because cDNA rather than genomic DNA was sequenced, highly expressing activated cells could have been over-represented, although no difference in activation and CD3 levels was found between groups. At VDJ recombination sites, type 1 diabetes patients had fewer insertions and more deleted nucleotides, which implies abnormalities in thymic rearrangement. In all four CD4+ subsets, TCRB CDR3 length was moderately but significantly shorter in type 1 diabetes patients.

Each donor gave one peripheral blood draw, roughly 120 mL on average, collected into heparinised tubes. Naive, central memory, regulatory and stem cell-like memory CD4+ T cells were sorted on a BD FACSAria II using a panel including CD45RO, CCR7, CD25, CD127, CD95 and CD27. Every sorted population had a purity above 98%. PBMCs were isolated immediately by Lymphoprep density gradient centrifugation and stained directly without culture. Samples were stained and sorted in pairs, with one healthy donor and one patient per experiment, so that batch effects were minimized. V is cut by 4 bases and J by 2 bases, and the space between the germline ends is 9 bases. The CDR1 and CDR2 encoded by the germline V gene are SGHRS and YFSETQ. Including the terminal cysteine and phenylalanine, the CDR3 comprises 13 residues. Kept here is only the CDR3 DNA, which spans 39 bases and is read in frame from base 1.

This TCR was recovered from a man aged 18 to 29 in good health. Sequencing was done on a sample of naive CD4+ T cells from blood. This specimen's cell subset or site label, interpreted: true naive CD4+ T cells. This receptor chain uses TRBV5-1 and TRBJ1-2; tentative D gene TRBD1, with 5 bases matching. The nucleotides are TGCGCCAGCAGCGGGGAGGGGAACTATGGCTACACCTTC. Translation gives CASSGEGNYGYTF.